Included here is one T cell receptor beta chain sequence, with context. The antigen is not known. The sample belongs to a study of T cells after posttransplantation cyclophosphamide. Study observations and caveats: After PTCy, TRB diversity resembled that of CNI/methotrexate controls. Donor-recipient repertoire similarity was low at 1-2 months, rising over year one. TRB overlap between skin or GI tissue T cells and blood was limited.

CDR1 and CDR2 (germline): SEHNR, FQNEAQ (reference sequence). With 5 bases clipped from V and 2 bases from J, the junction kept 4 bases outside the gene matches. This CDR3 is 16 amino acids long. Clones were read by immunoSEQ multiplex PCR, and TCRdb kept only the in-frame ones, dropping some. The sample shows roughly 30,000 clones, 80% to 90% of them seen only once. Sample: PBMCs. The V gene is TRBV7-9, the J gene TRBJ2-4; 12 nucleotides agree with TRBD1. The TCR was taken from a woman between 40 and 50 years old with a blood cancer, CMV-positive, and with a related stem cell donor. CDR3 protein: CASSQGQGATKNIQYF. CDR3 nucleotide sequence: TGTGCCAGCAGCCAGGGACAGGGGGCGACCAAAAACATTCAGTACTTC.